The 11 T cell receptor beta chains listed next were all sequenced from one sample in a study of preoperative IRX-2 immunotherapy in early breast cancer. Treatment in this sample: preoperative locoregional IRX-2 cytokine immunotherapy. Sequencing used immunoSEQ multiplex PCR; TCRdb keeps in-frame clones, though not all of them. The repertoire has 75,000 to 100,000 clones, around 86% of them found once; the top ten carry approximately 2%. The sequencing here drew on tumor tissue, taken after IRX-2 immunotherapy. These receptor sequences come from a human donor with breast cancer.

V gene TRBV7-8 combines with J gene TRBJ2-5, with TRBD1 identical over 9 bases. Germline V CDR1 and CDR2: SGHVS, FQNEAQ. Unmatched junction bases numbered 7, after V lost 5 bases and J lost 3 bases. The CDR3 covers 15 residues. The CDR3 region has the DNA TGTGCCAGCAGCCATGGACAGGGGAAGGAAGAGACCCAGTACTTC. Translation: CASSHGQGKEETQYF.

The chain uses TRBV11-3 and TRBJ2-3, with 8 bases matching TRBD2. V trimming: 5 bases; J trimming: 6 bases; junction bases outside the gene matches: 10. CDR1 and CDR2 from the germline V gene are SGHNT and YENEEA. The CDR3 runs to 15 residues. Written as DNA, the CDR3 is TGTGCCAGCAGCGATGCGGGGGGTTCGCGGGATACGCAGTATTTT. Translating it yields CASSDAGGSRDTQYF.

The rearrangement links TRBV18 to TRBJ1-2, with D uncertain. Trimming took 4 bases from V and 5 from J, leaving 11 bases between them. CDR3 length: 13 residues. Germline V CDR1 and CDR2: KGHSH, LQKENI. The CDR3 region has the DNA TGTGCCAGCTCACAAATCTTAGATTATGGCTACACCTTC. It yields the protein CASSQILDYGYTF.

Points on this clone: Mismatch with germline at one junction end may stem from a read error. The DNA has a base that is unclear or was not read; X is used for its residue. J is TRBJ2-3 and V is TRBV28; 9 bases agree with TRBD2. Germline V gene lookup returns CDR1 MDHEN and CDR2 SYDVKM. There are 15 residues in the CDR3. DNA for the CDR3: TGTGCCAGCAGCCCCCGAGCGGGAGGAACAGATACGCAGTAYTTT. The encoded protein is CASSPRAGGTDTQXF. The full CDR3 is CASSPRAGGTDTQYF.

The V call is TRBV5-1, the J call TRBJ2-7; D not certain. The CDR3 consists of 15 residues. The V gene lost 3 bases and the J gene lost 1 base, with 14 bases spanning the gap. The germline CDR1 and CDR2 sequences are SGHRS and YFSETQ. The CDR3 protein is CASSSITDGSYEQYF. The CDR3 nucleotides read TGCGCCAGCAGCTCAATTACCGACGGATCCTACGAGCAGTACTTC.

The chain combines TRBV28 with TRBJ1-1, with no clear D. The CDR3 totals 12 residues. The ends were cut back, 5 bases at V and 1 base at J, with 5 bases in the middle. CDR1 is MDHEN, CDR2 SYDVKM, per germline. In nucleotides, the CDR3 is TGTGCCAGCAGTAGGAGGAACACTGAAGCTTTCTTT. Translation gives CASSRRNTEAFF. The variable domain in full, with the rest retrieved from reference TRBV28 and TRBJ1-1, is DVKVTQSSRYLVKRTGEKVFLECVQDMDHENMFWYRQDPGLGLRLIYFSYDVKMKEKGDIPEGYSVSREKKERFSLILESASTNQTSMYLCASSRRNTEAFFGQGTRLTVV.

The chain uses TRBV5-1 and TRBJ2-2; D could derive from TRBD1 or TRBD2 (5 bases each). CDR3 length: 15 residues. V dropped 3 bases and J dropped 4 bases, with 13 bases sitting between them. CDR1 is SGHRS and CDR2 is YFSETQ in the germline V gene. CDR3 bases: TGCGCCAGCAGCTGGGGCGGGCAGAGCACCGGGGAGCTGTTTTTT. Translated, it gives CASSWGGQSTGELFF.

This clone was observed many times. J is TRBJ2-7 and V is TRBV5-1; the D gene is possibly TRBD2 (6 bases). Trimming removed 0 bases at V and 3 bases at J, with 10 bases between. The length of the CDR3 is 14 residues. The germline V gene has CDR1 SGHRS and CDR2 YFSETQ. For the CDR3, the DNA is TGCGCCAGCAGCTTGGACGGTAGCGGCTACGAGCAGTACTTC. It codes for CASSLDGSGYEQYF.

This clone showed up just a few times. This chain uses TRBV7-1 with TRBJ1-5; D is uncertain. TRBV7-1 is labeled an ORF, and its function is uncertain. The CDR3 totals 17 residues. With 5 bases removed from V and 4 bases from J, the gap between germline ends came to 21 bases. This chain's CDR3 is CASSPRWSDRKNQPQHF. The CDR3 region has the DNA TGTGCCAGCAGCCCCCGGTGGTCGGACCGAAAGAATCAGCCCCAGCATTTT.

The gene calls are TRBV5-1 and TRBJ2-1; 8 nucleotides match TRBD2. The CDR3 runs 15 residues. CDR1 SGHRS and CDR2 YFSETQ come from the germline V gene. The ends lost 2 bases at V and 1 base at J; junction bases unmatched: 2. The CDR3 DNA sequence: TGCGCCAGCAGCTTTATAGCGGGGTCCTACAATGAGCAGTTCTTC. Translated: CASSFIAGSYNEQFF.

The chain combines TRBV28 with TRBJ2-3; D unresolved. CDR1 is MDHEN, CDR2 SYDVKM, per germline. Trimming cost V 3 bases and J 0 bases, with 7 bases left between them. The CDR3 sequence is 14 residues long. CDR3 sequence reads: CASSFPSSTDTQYF. For the CDR3, the DNA is TGTGCCAGCAGTTTCCCTAGTAGCACAGATACGCAGTATTTT.